This is a list of T cell receptor beta chains from one sample in a study of shared clonotypes between healthy human individuals. Generated by immunoSEQ multiplex PCR, the TCRdb table keeps only in-frame clones and is missing some. The data hold about 1 million clones, with approximately 72% observed a single time. Sequencing used memory CD4+ T cells sorted from blood. The origin of the receptors is a man between 18 and 29 years old in good health. CDR3s include the opening cysteine and the closing phenylalanine or tryptophan. The D gene is left open where the match is weak. Expanded clones get a size class; other rows say once, few or many, or leave the size out.

J gene: TRBJ2-5
clone size: few
V gene: TRBV5-1
D gene: TRBD1
CDR3 protein: CASSIETGAETQYF
CDR3 DNA: TGCGCCAGCAGCATAGAAACAGGGGCAGAGACCCAGTACTTC

J gene: TRBJ2-2
clone size: -
V gene: TRBV5-1
D gene: TRBD2
CDR3 protein: CASSGLAVGSGELFF
CDR3 DNA: TGCGCCAGCAGCGGACTAGCGGTGGGGTCCGGGGAGCTGTTTTTT

J gene: TRBJ1-2
clone size: many
V gene: TRBV6-5
D gene: TRBD1
CDR3 protein: CATKDRERGYTF
CDR3 DNA: TGTGCCACCAAGGACAGGGAGAGAGGCTACACCTTC

J gene: TRBJ2-7
clone size: -
V gene: TRBV2
D gene: TRBD2
CDR3 protein: CASNPGLAPEQYF
CDR3 DNA: TGTGCCAGCAACCCGGGACTAGCGCCCGAGCAGTACTTC

J gene: TRBJ1-2
clone size: few
V gene: TRBV5-8
D gene: TRBD1
CDR3 protein: CASSFMTGTNYGYTF
CDR3 DNA: TGTGCCAGCAGCTTCATGACAGGGACTAACTATGGCTACACCTTC

J gene: TRBJ2-3
clone size: -
V gene: TRBV5-6
D gene: TRBD1
CDR3 protein: CASTPPRQGSTDTQYF
CDR3 DNA: TGTGCCAGCACCCCCCCGCGACAGGGGAGCACAGATACGCAGTATTTT

J gene: TRBJ1-1
clone size: -
V gene: TRBV2
D gene: -
CDR3 protein: CASSAGWGTEAFF
CDR3 DNA: TGTGCCAGCAGTGCAGGGTGGGGCACTGAAGCTTTCTTT

J gene: TRBJ1-3
clone size: -
V gene: TRBV5-1
D gene: -
CDR3 protein: CASSLVGGAENTIYF
CDR3 DNA: TGCGCCAGCAGCTTGGTCGGAGGGGCCGAAAACACCATATATTTT

J gene: TRBJ2-1
clone size: -
V gene: TRBV28
D gene: -
CDR3 protein: CASSSYSSYYNEQFF
CDR3 DNA: TGTGCCAGCAGTTCCTACTCGTCGTACTACAATGAGCAGTTCTTC

J gene: TRBJ1-4
clone size: -
V gene: TRBV6-1
D gene: -
CDR3 protein: CASSEGGTYEKLFF
CDR3 DNA: TGTGCCAGCAGTGAAGGCGGGACATATGAAAAACTGTTTTTT

J gene: TRBJ1-1
clone size: -
V gene: TRBV5-1
D gene: -
CDR3 protein: CASSLYRAGTEAFF
CDR3 DNA: TGCGCCAGCAGCTTGTACAGGGCGGGCACTGAAGCTTTCTTT

J gene: TRBJ2-5
clone size: -
V gene: TRBV5-1
D gene: TRBD1
CDR3 protein: CASSLATGSETQYF
CDR3 DNA: TGCGCCAGCAGCTTGGCGACAGGGTCAGAGACCCAGTACTTC

J gene: TRBJ2-1
clone size: -
V gene: TRBV6-1
D gene: -
CDR3 protein: CASRGRGVFGEQFF
CDR3 DNA: TGTGCCAGCAGGGGCAGGGGTGTTTTTGGTGAGCAGTTCTTC

J gene: TRBJ2-2
clone size: -
V gene: TRBV15
D gene: -
CDR3 protein: CATSPQEGNTGELFF
CDR3 DNA: TGTGCCACCAGCCCCCAAGAAGGCAACACCGGGGAGCTGTTTTTT

J gene: TRBJ1-4
clone size: -
V gene: TRBV7-7
D gene: TRBD1
CDR3 protein: CASSQGTASEKLFF
CDR3 DNA: TGTGCTAGCAGCCAAGGGACAGCAAGTGAAAAACTGTTTTTT

J gene: TRBJ2-3
clone size: -
V gene: TRBV19
D gene: -
CDR3 protein: CASSPDTDTQYF
CDR3 DNA: TGTGCCAGTAGCCCCGACACAGATACGCAGTATTTT

J gene: TRBJ2-3
clone size: -
V gene: TRBV30
D gene: -
CDR3 protein: CAWNRGLGTDTQYF
CDR3 DNA: TGTGCCTGGAATAGGGGATTGGGCACAGATACGCAGTATTTT

J gene: TRBJ1-3
clone size: -
V gene: TRBV5-6
D gene: -
CDR3 protein: CASSPETYSGNTIYF
CDR3 DNA: TGTGCCAGCAGCCCGGAGACATATTCTGGAAACACCATATATTTT

J gene: TRBJ2-3
clone size: -
V gene: TRBV4-2
D gene: TRBD2
CDR3 protein: CASSLGLAGDTQYF
CDR3 DNA: TGTGCCAGCAGCCTTGGACTAGCCGGAGATACGCAGTATTTT

J gene: TRBJ2-7
clone size: once
V gene: TRBV5-1
D gene: -
CDR3 protein: CASSLEQRNEQYF
CDR3 DNA: TGCGCCAGCAGCTTGGAACAAAGGAACGAGCAGTACTTC

J gene: TRBJ2-2
clone size: once
V gene: TRBV18
D gene: TRBD2
CDR3 protein: CASSPASGDTGELFF
CDR3 DNA: TGTGCCAGCTCACCGGCTAGCGGAGATACCGGGGAGCTGTTTTTT

J gene: TRBJ2-5
clone size: -
V gene: TRBV9
D gene: -
CDR3 protein: CASSVVGNEKETQYF
CDR3 DNA: TGTGCCAGCAGCGTAGTAGGGAACGAAAAAGAGACCCAGTACTTC

J gene: TRBJ2-1
clone size: -
V gene: TRBV5-1
D gene: TRBD2
CDR3 protein: CASSLSGGMYNEQFF
CDR3 DNA: TGCGCCAGCAGCCTTAGCGGGGGAATGTACAATGAGCAGTTCTTC

J gene: TRBJ1-2
clone size: -
V gene: TRBV5-4
D gene: -
CDR3 protein: CASSFDPGANYGYTF
CDR3 DNA: TGTGCCAGCAGCTTTGATCCAGGGGCAAACTATGGCTACACCTTC

J gene: TRBJ1-1
clone size: few
V gene: TRBV18
D gene: TRBD1
CDR3 protein: CASSRTGGSVEAFF
CDR3 DNA: TGTGCCAGCTCCCGAACAGGGGGATCTGTTGAAGCTTTCTTT

J gene: TRBJ2-3
clone size: few
V gene: TRBV6-1
D gene: TRBD2
CDR3 protein: CASSVLAGGRDTQYF
CDR3 DNA: TGTGCCAGCAGTGTTTTAGCGGGGGGGCGAGATACGCAGTATTTT

J gene: TRBJ2-3
clone size: -
V gene: TRBV29-1
D gene: TRBD1
CDR3 protein: CSAERGTGTDTQYF
CDR3 DNA: TGCAGCGCTGAGAGAGGGACAGGGACAGATACGCAGTATTTT

J gene: TRBJ1-1
clone size: -
V gene: TRBV11-2
D gene: -
CDR3 protein: CASSPTGNTEAFF
CDR3 DNA: TGTGCCAGCAGCCCGACAGGTAACACTGAAGCTTTCTTT

J gene: TRBJ2-1
clone size: -
V gene: TRBV5-1
D gene: -
CDR3 protein: CASSLGAGQYNEQFF
CDR3 DNA: TGCGCCAGCAGCTTGGGAGCGGGACAGTACAATGAGCAGTTCTTC

J gene: TRBJ2-7
clone size: -
V gene: TRBV7-2
D gene: TRBD1
CDR3 protein: CASSSKRQGRNEQYF
CDR3 DNA: TGTGCCAGCAGCTCGAAGAGACAGGGGAGGAACGAGCAGTACTTC

J gene: TRBJ2-1
clone size: many
V gene: TRBV30
D gene: -
CDR3 protein: CAWSVAGAPYNEQFF
CDR3 DNA: TGTGCCTGGAGTGTAGCCGGGGCCCCCTACAATGAGCAGTTCTTC

J gene: TRBJ1-1
clone size: -
V gene: TRBV15
D gene: -
CDR3 protein: CATSRAANTEAFF
CDR3 DNA: TGTGCCACCAGCAGAGCAGCGAACACTGAAGCTTTCTTT

J gene: TRBJ1-2
clone size: -
V gene: TRBV19
D gene: -
CDR3 protein: CASSTGSAFIGYTF
CDR3 DNA: TGTGCCAGTTCCACTGGTTCTGCCTTTATCGGCTACACCTTC

J gene: TRBJ2-7
clone size: -
V gene: TRBV27
D gene: TRBD2
CDR3 protein: CASKGLAGGEQYF
CDR3 DNA: TGTGCCAGCAAAGGACTAGCGGGAGGGGAGCAGTACTTC

J gene: TRBJ2-6
clone size: -
V gene: TRBV5-1
D gene: TRBD1
CDR3 protein: CASSRGTASSGANVLTF
CDR3 DNA: TGCGCCAGCAGCAGAGGGACAGCCAGCTCTGGGGCCAACGTCCTGACTTTC

J gene: TRBJ1-5
clone size: -
V gene: TRBV28
D gene: TRBD1
CDR3 protein: CASSPGQGRQPQHF
CDR3 DNA: TGTGCCAGCAGCCCGGGACAGGGGCGACAGCCCCAGCATTTT

J gene: TRBJ1-5
clone size: -
V gene: TRBV10-3
D gene: TRBD1
CDR3 protein: CATGGDRGSNQPQHF
CDR3 DNA: TGTGCCACCGGTGGGGACAGGGGTTCCAATCAGCCCCAGCATTTT

J gene: TRBJ2-4
clone size: -
V gene: TRBV19
D gene: -
CDR3 protein: CASSMGSKNIQYF
CDR3 DNA: TGTGCCAGTAGTATGGGGTCCAAAAACATTCAGTACTTC

J gene: TRBJ1-2
clone size: -
V gene: TRBV29-1
D gene: -
CDR3 protein: CSVGDGGSYTF
CDR3 DNA: TGCAGCGTTGGGGACGGGGGGTCGTACACCTTC

J gene: TRBJ1-1
clone size: -
V gene: TRBV19
D gene: -
CDR3 protein: CASSRTGTNTEAFF
CDR3 DNA: TGTGCCAGTAGTCGTACAGGGACTAACACTGAAGCTTTCTTT

J gene: TRBJ1-2
clone size: -
V gene: TRBV7-9
D gene: TRBD1
CDR3 protein: CASSSLEGAGYGYTF
CDR3 DNA: TGTGCCAGCAGCTCACTGGAGGGGGCCGGCTATGGCTACACCTTC

J gene: TRBJ1-2
clone size: -
V gene: TRBV5-1
D gene: -
CDR3 protein: CASSRDALNYGYTF
CDR3 DNA: TGCGCCAGCAGCAGGGACGCGTTGAACTATGGCTACACCTTC

J gene: TRBJ1-2
clone size: few
V gene: TRBV6-5
D gene: -
CDR3 protein: CASSYSRGVYGYTF
CDR3 DNA: TGTGCCAGCAGTTACTCGAGAGGGGTTTATGGCTACACCTTC

J gene: TRBJ1-6
clone size: few
V gene: TRBV2
D gene: TRBD1
CDR3 protein: CASTDGTVYSPLHF
CDR3 DNA: TGTGCCAGCACCGATGGGACAGTCTACTCACCCCTCCACTTT